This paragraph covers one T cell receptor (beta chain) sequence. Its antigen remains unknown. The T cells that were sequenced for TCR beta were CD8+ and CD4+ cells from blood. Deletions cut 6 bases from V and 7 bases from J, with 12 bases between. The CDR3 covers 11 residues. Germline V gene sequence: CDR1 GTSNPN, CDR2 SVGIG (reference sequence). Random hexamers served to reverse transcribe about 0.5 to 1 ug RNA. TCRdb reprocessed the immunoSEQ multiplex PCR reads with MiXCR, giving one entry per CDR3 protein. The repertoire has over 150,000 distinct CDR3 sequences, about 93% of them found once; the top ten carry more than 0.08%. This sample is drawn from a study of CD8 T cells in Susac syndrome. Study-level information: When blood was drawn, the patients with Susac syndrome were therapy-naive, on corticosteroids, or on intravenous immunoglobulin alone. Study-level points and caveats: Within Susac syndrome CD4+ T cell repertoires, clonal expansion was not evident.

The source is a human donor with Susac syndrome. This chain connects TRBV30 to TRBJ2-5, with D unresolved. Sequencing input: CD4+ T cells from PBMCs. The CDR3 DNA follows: TGTGCCTGTGGGCCACGCGGGACCCAGTACTTC. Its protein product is CACGPRGTQYF.